The 25 T cell receptor beta chains reported below all come from one sample, sequenced in a study of CD8 T cells in Susac syndrome. RNA totalling roughly 0.45 to 1 ug underwent reverse transcription with random hexamers. TCRdb reanalysed the immunoSEQ multiplex PCR reads using MiXCR and keeps one entry per CDR3 protein. The table lists around 56,000 distinct CDR3 sequences, over 85% of them singletons. Specimen: CD8+ T cells from PBMCs. These receptors were obtained from a human donor in good health.

The chain uses TRBV7-9 and TRBJ2-4; D is unresolved. The V gene's germline CDR1 is SEHNR and CDR2 FQNEAQ (reference sequence). The CDR3 runs 15 residues. V was pared by 1 base and J by 2 bases, with 9 bases between. The CDR3 spells CASSLERGTKNIQYF. The DNA for the CDR3 is TGTGCCAGCAGCTTAGAGAGAGGTACCAAAAACATTCAGTACTTC.

In its sample, this clonotype was seen once. This rearrangement joins TRBV5-1 to TRBJ1-2, with 7 bases fitting TRBD1. There are 13 residues in the CDR3. The ends lost 2 bases at V and 4 bases at J; junction bases unmatched: 2. Looked up from germline, CDR1 is SGHRS and CDR2 is YFSETQ. The CDR3 loop reads CASSFRTGYGYTF. As DNA, the CDR3 is TGCGCCAGCAGCTTCCGGACAGGCTATGGCTACACCTTC.

The CDR3 here is CASSYSIGERNEKLFF. CDR3 bases: TGTGCCAGCAGTTACTCGATAGGGGAAAGGAATGAAAAACTGTTTTTT. The chain joins TRBV6-5 to TRBJ1-4; tentative D call: TRBD1 (5 bases). V lost 0 bases and J 5 bases, leaving 13 bases between the germline ends. The germline CDR1 and CDR2 sequences are MNHEY and SVGAGI. The CDR3 sequence is 16 residues long.

This chain uses TRBV12-3 or TRBV12-4 with TRBJ2-1; D ambiguous. The ends were cut back, 1 base at V and 0 bases at J, with 7 bases in the middle. The CDR3 consists of 15 residues. CDR3 DNA sequence: TGTGCCAGCAGTTTAGGTTTCAGCTCCTACAATGAGCAGTTCTTC. It translates to CASSLGFSSYNEQFF.

This rearrangement joins TRBV14 to TRBJ2-7; 8 nucleotides match TRBD1. The trim removed 9 bases at V and 0 bases at J, leaving 7 bases unmatched. This CDR3 has 14 amino acids. CDR1 SGHDN and CDR2 FVKESK come from the germline V gene. The CDR3 sequence is CASPTGTGSYEQYF. The DNA of the CDR3 is TGTGCCAGTCCTACCGGGACAGGCTCCTACGAGCAGTACTTC.

This clonotype was seen once. The chain combines TRBV7-9 with TRBJ2-3; D not resolved. V lost 5 bases, J lost 6 bases, and 9 bases lay in between. Germline lookup yields CDR1 SEHNR and CDR2 FQNEAQ (reference sequence). The CDR3 totals 12 residues. In nucleotides, the CDR3 is TGTGCCAGCAGCGACCTGGGGGATACGCAGTATTTT. Translation: CASSDLGDTQYF.

The chain recombines TRBV27 with TRBJ2-7; 8 bases are a match to TRBD2. The ends lost 7 bases at V and 3 bases at J; junction bases unmatched: 5. Germline V CDR1 and CDR2: MNHEY, SMNVEV (reference sequence). This CDR3 is 13 amino acids long. The CDR3 sequence: CASTGGDRYEQYF. The CDR3 DNA is TGTGCCAGCACCGGGGGGGATCGCTACGAGCAGTACTTC.

This chain links TRBV27 with TRBJ2-1, with D maybe TRBD2 (7 bases). Trimming removed 6 bases at V and 7 bases at J, with 16 bases between. The CDR3 length is 14 residues. CDR1 and CDR2 (germline): MNHEY, SMNVEV (reference sequence). DNA for the CDR3: TGTGCCAGCAGAAGGGGGGGCGCGTGGAATGAGCAGTTCTTC. Protein sequence: CASRRGGAWNEQFF.

The rearrangement joins TRBV7-9 to TRBJ1-6; 7 bases match TRBD1. Germline CDR1 SEHNR, CDR2 FQNEAQ (reference sequence). There are 14 residues in the CDR3. The trim removed 5 bases at V and 10 bases at J, leaving 8 bases unmatched. The CDR3 DNA reads as TGTGCCAGCAGCCAACTCCAACAGGGGTCACCCCTCCACTTT. Protein: CASSQLQQGSPLHF.

The V gene is TRBV5-5, the J gene TRBJ2-7; TRBD1 agrees at 10 bases. Trimming removed 3 bases from V and 3 bases from J; junction bases left unmatched: 0. This CDR3 spans 13 amino acids. Germline V gives CDR1 SGHKS, CDR2 YYEKEE (reference sequence). CDR3 bases: TGTGCCAGCAGCTGGACAGGGGGCTACGAGCAGTACTTC. Residues: CASSWTGGYEQYF.

This chain links TRBV5-1 with TRBJ2-7; D is uncertain. Germline CDR1 is SGHRS and CDR2 is YFSETQ. Trimming cost V 0 bases and J 0 bases, with 7 bases left between them. This CDR3 has 14 residues. Written as DNA, the CDR3 is TGCGCCAGCAGCTTGGGTCAGAACTCCTACGAGCAGTACTTC. It encodes CASSLGQNSYEQYF.

V is TRBV5-6 and J is TRBJ2-5, with a weak D call TRBD1 (7 bases). The CDR3 spans 14 residues. From germline, CDR1 is SGHDT and CDR2 YYEEEE. Trimming removed 6 bases at V and 2 bases at J, with 14 bases between. In nucleotides, the CDR3 is TGTGCCAGCATCGCGGGACAGCTTCAAGAGACCCAGTACTTC. Its translation: CASIAGQLQETQYF.

This chain connects TRBV19 to TRBJ2-7, with a tentative D call TRBD1 (5 bases). Germline values: CDR1 LNHDA, CDR2 SQIVND (reference sequence). Trimming shortened V by 3 bases and J by 0 bases, and 9 bases separated the two germline ends. The CDR3 is 14 residues long. The DNA of the CDR3 is TGTGCCAGTAGTATGGGGCACAGCTCCTACGAGCAGTACTTC. Translation: CASSMGHSSYEQYF.

V and J are TRBV9 and TRBJ1-5; D remains unclear. Germline lookup yields CDR1 SGDLS and CDR2 YYNGEE. The ends were cut back, 3 bases at V and 3 bases at J, with 7 bases in the middle. CDR3 length: 13 residues. CDR3 amino acids: CASSESANQPQHF. The CDR3 DNA sequence: TGTGCCAGCAGCGAGTCCGCCAATCAGCCCCAGCATTTT.

V is TRBV6-1 and J is TRBJ1-2; no clear D. The CDR3 covers 14 residues. V shed 1 base and J shed 9 bases, with 15 bases lying between them. Germline-derived CDR1 and CDR2 are MNHNS and SASEGT. The CDR3 region is CASSEEWVADRYTF. The DNA of the CDR3 is TGTGCCAGCAGTGAAGAGTGGGTGGCCGATCGCTACACCTTC.

This clonotype was observed once. The V call is TRBV30, the J call TRBJ2-7, with D possibly called TRBD1 or TRBD2 (5 bases each). The CDR3 is made up of 13 amino acids. With 2 bases removed from V and 4 bases from J, the gap between germline ends came to 12 bases. The germline V gene has CDR1 GTSNPN and CDR2 SVGIG (reference sequence). The CDR3 DNA sequence: TGTGCCTGGAGTCCGGGGACGGTATACGAGCAGTACTTC. It encodes CAWSPGTVYEQYF.

The chain links TRBV6-2 or TRBV6-3 to TRBJ2-7; D is possibly TRBD1 (6 bases). V was pared by 0 bases and J by 3 bases, with 9 bases between. The germline gives CDR1 MNHEY, CDR2 SVGEGT. This CDR3 has 14 residues. The CDR3 bases are TGTGCCAGCAGTTACTCGAGGGGGAGCTACGAGCAGTACTTC. As protein: CASSYSRGSYEQYF.

The chain is built from TRBV12-3 or TRBV12-4 and TRBJ2-7; no clear D. CDR3 length equals 13 residues. The V and J ends lost 4 bases and 8 bases respectively, with 15 bases between them. CDR3 coding DNA: TGTGCCAGCAGTTCACCCGACCGAACTCAGCAGTACTTC. This codes for CASSSPDRTQQYF.

As for this clonotype: The junction departs from the called germline gene at one end, perhaps through a read error. The chain combines TRBV14 with TRBJ2-1; a possible D gene is TRBD2 (7 bases). This CDR3 region has 15 residues. Germline CDR1 and CDR2: SGHDN and FVKESK. CDR3 nucleotide sequence: TGTGCCAGCACCCAACCCCGGGGGGCGCAAAATGAGCAGTTCTTC. Protein: CASTQPRGAQNEQFF.

The chain links TRBV20-1 to TRBJ2-7; 8 nucleotides match TRBD1. The CDR3 sequence is 13 residues long. With V trimmed by 4 bases and J by 2 bases, 4 bases remained unmatched. Germline CDR1 reads DFQATT; CDR2 reads SNEGSKA (reference sequence). The CDR3 here is CSATDRVPYEQYF. The CDR3 nucleotides read TGCAGTGCTACGGACAGGGTTCCCTACGAGCAGTACTTC.

The chain employs TRBV11-2 and TRBJ1-1, with D unclear. CDR3 length: 12 residues. Trimming shortened V by 3 bases and J by 3 bases, and 5 bases separated the two germline ends. The germline gives CDR1 SGHAT, CDR2 FQNNGV. CDR3 coding DNA: TGTGCCAGCAGCTTCAAATACACTGAAGCTTTCTTT. This encodes CASSFKYTEAFF. The whole variable domain, filled in from reference TRBV11-2 and TRBJ1-1, reads EAGVAQSPRYKIIEKRQSVAFWCNPISGHATLYWYQQILGQGPKLLIQFQNNGVVDDSQLPKDRFSAERLKGVDSTLKIQPAKLEDSAVYLCASSFKYTEAFFGQGTRLTVV.

The V and J genes are TRBV7-2 and TRBJ1-5; no reliable D call. Looked up from germline, CDR1 is SGHTA and CDR2 is FQGNSA. Trimming pared 6 bases from V and 4 bases from J, leaving 7 bases between. The CDR3 is 12 residues long. The CDR3 DNA sequence: TGTGCCAGCAGGGAGTTTAATCAGCCCCAGCATTTT. Residues: CASREFNQPQHF.

The genes are TRBV14 and TRBJ2-2, with 12 bases identical to TRBD1. Germline V lookup: CDR1 SGHDN, CDR2 FVKESK. The V segment lost 4 bases and the J segment 7 bases; nucleotides outside the gene matches: 7. The CDR3 totals 16 residues. CDR3 in amino acids: CASSRGTGGASGELFF. In DNA, the CDR3 is TGTGCCAGCAGCCGGGGGACAGGGGGCGCGAGCGGGGAGCTGTTTTTT.

The V and J genes are TRBV6-6 and TRBJ2-1; the match to TRBD1 covers 9 bases. Per germline, CDR1 MNHNY and CDR2 SVGAGI (reference sequence). V dropped 6 bases and J dropped 5; count of bases not matched to a gene: 8. CDR3 length equals 15 residues. CDR3 nucleotides: TGTGCCAGCAGAGAACCGGGACAGGGCCACAATGAGCAGTTCTTC. The encoded protein is CASREPGQGHNEQFF.

The chain employs TRBV25-1 and TRBJ2-5, with 9 nucleotides matching TRBD1. V gave up 8 bases and J gave up 4 bases; unmatched junction bases: 17. The CDR3 spans 17 residues. Germline loops: CDR1 MGHDK, CDR2 SYGVNS. The CDR3 DNA reads TGTGCCAGCGGAGGGACAGGGAATGAGGGCCGACGAGAGACCCAGTACTTC. Its protein is CASGGTGNEGRRETQYF.